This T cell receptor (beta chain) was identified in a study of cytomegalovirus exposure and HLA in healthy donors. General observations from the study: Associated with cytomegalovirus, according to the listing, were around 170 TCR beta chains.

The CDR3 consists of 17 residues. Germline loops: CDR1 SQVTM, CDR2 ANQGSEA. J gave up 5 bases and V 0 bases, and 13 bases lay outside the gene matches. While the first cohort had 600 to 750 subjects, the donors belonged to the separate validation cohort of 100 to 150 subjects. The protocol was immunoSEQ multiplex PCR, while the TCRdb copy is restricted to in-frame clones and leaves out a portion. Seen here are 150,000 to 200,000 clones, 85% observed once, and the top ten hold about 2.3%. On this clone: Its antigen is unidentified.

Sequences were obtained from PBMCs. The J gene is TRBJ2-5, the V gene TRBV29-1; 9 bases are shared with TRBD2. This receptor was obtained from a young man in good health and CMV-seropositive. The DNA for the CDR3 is TGCAGCGTTGAAGATACACTGGGGCGGGGGGGCTGGGAGACCCAGTACTTC. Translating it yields CSVEDTLGRGGWETQYF.